This T cell receptor (beta chain) was recorded in a study of blood T cell repertoires in COVID-19. Sequencing was performed with immunoSEQ multiplex PCR; in TCRdb, only in-frame clones are kept and a portion is missing. Here the sample spans over 150,000 clones, roughly 80% being singletons. The CDR3 contains 14 residues. With 4 bases removed from V and 2 bases from J, the gap between germline ends came to 12 bases. The germline V gene has CDR1 SGHTA and CDR2 FQGNSA. The sequence was obtained from a woman aged 55-70 years who had recovered from COVID-19. Sequenced sample: PBMCs or T cells enriched from blood (not recorded which). The rearrangement links TRBV7-2 to TRBJ2-7, with D possibly TRBD1 on 6 matching bases. The chain's CDR3 is CASSSKTGPYEQYF. The DNA of the CDR3 is TGTGCCAGCAGCTCTAAGACAGGACCCTACGAGCAGTACTTC.